The sequence of this TCR beta chain was determined in a study of graft-versus-host responses after intestinal transplantation (dated by TCRdb to the early 2020s). Describing the broader study: Multivisceral, liver-intestinal, or isolated intestinal transplants were received by the recipients. Samples from a few later patients were sequenced in-house on an Illumina MiSeq with MiXCR processing rather than by the commercial service. A peak of at least 4% donor T cells among recipient peripheral blood mononuclear cells was the definition used for donor T cell macrochimerism. A cohort of 24 intestinal transplant recipients, including one retransplant, was enrolled, and a few patients lacking pretransplant specimens were excluded. Alloreactive clones were identified by sequencing pre-transplant mixed lymphocyte reaction products and comparing them with unstimulated pre-transplant donor and recipient T cells. All recipients received anti-thymocyte globulin induction followed by maintenance tacrolimus and steroids for 3 to 4 years. After intestinal transplantation, graft-versus-host and host-versus-graft alloreactive T cell clones were followed in the graft, circulation and bone marrow using bulk TCR-beta CDR3 sequencing. Paper-wide results and their limitations: In patients with donor T cell macrochimerism, the allografts had high GvH to HvG T cell clonal ratios. Conclusions were limited by the relatively low number and heterogeneity of intestinal transplant patients. Early after transplant, peak levels of circulating GvH clones were associated with declines in HvG clones. GvH clones were detected in recipient bone marrow, and some appeared earlier in ileal mucosa or blood, consistent with an intestinal mucosal origin.

The germline V gene yields SQVTM for CDR1 and ANQGSEA for CDR2. At the junction V is shortened by 7 bases and J by 4 bases; bases outside the gene matches: 10. There are 14 amino acids in the CDR3, from cysteine to phenylalanine inclusive. Left in the record is the CDR3 DNA by itself, 42 bases read in frame from the first base. The intended sense of this specimen's time point label: cells obtained before transplantation from donor or recipient. CD3+CD4+ and CD3+CD8+ populations were FACS-sorted from unstimulated pre-transplant donor and recipient cells taken from spleen or lymph nodes. This clone was observed a few times. Its antigen is currently not known. No quality values exist for individual bases; no much larger clone is one base distant. The library was obtained by the immunoSEQ multiplex PCR assay. In most patients, genomic DNA was isolated using the Qiagen DNeasy Blood and Tissue Kit and sent frozen to Adaptive Biotechnologies for TCR sequencing. Adaptive Biotechnologies carried out high-throughput TCR-beta CDR3 sequencing of genomic DNA for most patients. Regarding the original processing steps: Adaptive's ImmunoSEQ software supplied the TCR sequencing data for around 19 patients, while MiXCR and VDJtools were used to process a few other patients. To correct CD4 versus CD8 sorting errors, any sequence found in both subsets at a frequency ratio below 5:1 was removed. CDR3 nucleotide sequences shared between donor and recipient were removed because their origin could not be assigned. Alloreactive clones required at least 2-fold expansion over unstimulated cells and minimum CFSE-low frequency of 0.002% (template counts) or 0.001% (read counts). Mappable clones were those detected in sequenced pre-transplant spleen, lymph node, or MLR CFSE-low populations of the donor or recipient. The cumulative frequency of alloreactive clones was calculated as a percentage of all sequences, weighted by copy number. Sourced from immuneACCESS, this table was stored by TCRdb with only in-frame sequences that have V and J called. A share of the clones is absent; for the studies checked, an unresolved V gene accounts for under half, and the remainder has no known explanation. That table supplies the V and J calls and clone size; D and trimming were determined from the DNA. Present in this sample are under 95,000 clones, roughly 90% of which were seen just once. About 2.7% of the sample rests with the top ten.

The clonotype originates from a human donor who received an intestinal transplant. Sample: unstimulated CD8+ T cells sorted from spleen or lymph node cells, taken before intestinal transplant. This chain is built from TRBV29-1 and TRBJ2-1; a stretch of 7 junction bases matches TRBD2. The encoded CDR3 is CSARASGEYNEQFF. The nucleotides read TGCAGCGCCCGTGCTAGCGGAGAGTACAATGAGCAGTTCTTC.